Listed here are 2 T cell receptor beta chains from one sample, sequenced in a study of blood T cell repertoires in COVID-19. Profiling relied on immunoSEQ multiplex PCR, and the TCRdb table lists in-frame clones only, not all of them. The sample carries about 37,000 clones, 81% recorded once. The sample comprised peripheral blood. All receptors come from a man aged 65-85 years with COVID-19, enrolled during active disease.

The V gene is TRBV7-9, the J gene TRBJ2-2, with TRBD1 identical over 7 bases. Germline assignment: CDR1 SEHNR and CDR2 FQNEAQ (reference sequence). This CDR3 region has 17 residues. V dropped 1 base and J dropped 4; count of bases not matched to a gene: 9. DNA of the CDR3: TGTGCCAGCAGCTTAGGGACAGGTCCCCCTCTCACCGGGGAGCTGTTTTTT. Amino acid sequence: CASSLGTGPPLTGELFF.

J is TRBJ2-3 and V is TRBV4-2; 12 bases align to TRBD2. Trimming cost V 3 bases and J 4 bases; bases outside gene matches: 8. Per the germline V gene, CDR1 is LGHNA and CDR2 is YNFKEQ. This CDR3 spans 17 amino acids. The CDR3 reads CASSQTATSGRPDTQYF. In DNA, the CDR3 is TGTGCCAGCAGCCAGACGGCGACTAGCGGGAGACCAGATACGCAGTATTTT.